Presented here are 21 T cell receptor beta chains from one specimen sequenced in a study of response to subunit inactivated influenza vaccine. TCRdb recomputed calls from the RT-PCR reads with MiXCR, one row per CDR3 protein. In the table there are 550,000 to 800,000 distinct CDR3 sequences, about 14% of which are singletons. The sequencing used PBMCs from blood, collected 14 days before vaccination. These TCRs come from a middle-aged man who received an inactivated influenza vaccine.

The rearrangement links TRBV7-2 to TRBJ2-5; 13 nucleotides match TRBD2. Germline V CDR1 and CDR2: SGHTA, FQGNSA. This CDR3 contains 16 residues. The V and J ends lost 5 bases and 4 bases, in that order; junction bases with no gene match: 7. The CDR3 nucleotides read TGTGCCAGCAGCCTCACGGGACTAGCGGGGCTAGAGACCCAGTACTTC. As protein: CASSLTGLAGLETQYF.

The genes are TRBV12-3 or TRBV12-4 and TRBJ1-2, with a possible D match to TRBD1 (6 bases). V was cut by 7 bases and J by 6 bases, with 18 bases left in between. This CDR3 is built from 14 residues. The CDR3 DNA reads TGTGCCAGCACCACAGGGTTGAATAGGAATGGCTACACCTTC. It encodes CASTTGLNRNGYTF.

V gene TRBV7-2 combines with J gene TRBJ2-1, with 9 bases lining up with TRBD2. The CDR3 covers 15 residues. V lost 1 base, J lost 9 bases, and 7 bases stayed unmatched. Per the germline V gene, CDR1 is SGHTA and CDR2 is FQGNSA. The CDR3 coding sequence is TGTGCCAGCAGCTTAGAACTAGCGGGTGGTGGTGAGCAGTTCTTC. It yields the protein CASSLELAGGGEQFF.

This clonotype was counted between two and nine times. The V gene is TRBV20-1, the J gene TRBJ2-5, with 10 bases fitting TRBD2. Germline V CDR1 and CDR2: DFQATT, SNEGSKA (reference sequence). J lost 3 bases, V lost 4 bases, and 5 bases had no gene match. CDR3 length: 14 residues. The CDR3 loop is CSATPSGRKETQYF. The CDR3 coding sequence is TGCAGTGCTACTCCTAGCGGGAGAAAAGAGACCCAGTACTTC.

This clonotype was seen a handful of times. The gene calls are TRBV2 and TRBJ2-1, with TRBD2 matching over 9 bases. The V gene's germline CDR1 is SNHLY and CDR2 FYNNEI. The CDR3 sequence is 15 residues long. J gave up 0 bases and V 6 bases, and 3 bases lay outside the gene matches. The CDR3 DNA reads TGTGCCAGCAGAATAGCGGGGGCCTCCTACAATGAGCAGTTCTTC. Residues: CASRIAGASYNEQFF.

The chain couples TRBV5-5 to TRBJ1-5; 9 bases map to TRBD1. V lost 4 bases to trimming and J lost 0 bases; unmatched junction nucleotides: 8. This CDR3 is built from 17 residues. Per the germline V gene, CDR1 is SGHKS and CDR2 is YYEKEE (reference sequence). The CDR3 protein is CASSAGTGSYSNQPQHF. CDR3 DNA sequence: TGTGCCAGCAGCGCCGGGACAGGGTCTTATAGCAATCAGCCCCAGCATTTT.

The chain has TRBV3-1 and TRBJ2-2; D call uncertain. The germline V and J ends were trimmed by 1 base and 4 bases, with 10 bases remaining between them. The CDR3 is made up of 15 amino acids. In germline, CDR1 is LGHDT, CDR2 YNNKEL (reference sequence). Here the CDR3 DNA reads TGTGCCAGCAGCCAAGTACACCGGGCCACCGGGGAGCTGTTTTTT. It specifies CASSQVHRATGELFF.

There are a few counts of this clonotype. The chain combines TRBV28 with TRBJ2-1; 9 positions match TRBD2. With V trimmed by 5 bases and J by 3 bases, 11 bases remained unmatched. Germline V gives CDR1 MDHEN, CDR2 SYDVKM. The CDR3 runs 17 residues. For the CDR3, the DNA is TGTGCCAGCAGTACCCGAGGAAGCGGGAGGAACTACAATGAGCAGTTCTTC. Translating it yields CASSTRGSGRNYNEQFF.

In DNA, the CDR3 is TGCGCCAGCAGCACGACTAGCGGGAGCCAAGAGACCCAGTACTTC. Translation gives CASSTTSGSQETQYF. The chain employs TRBV5-1 and TRBJ2-5, with 12 bases lining up with TRBD2. Germline CDR1 reads SGHRS; CDR2 reads YFSETQ. Germline trimming cut 4 bases from V and 1 base from J; bases unmatched to any gene: 2. The CDR3 spans 15 residues.

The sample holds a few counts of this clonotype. CDR3 amino acids: CASRTGQLAGYEQYF. The CDR3 nucleotides are TGTGCCAGCAGGACCGGACAGCTCGCGGGCTACGAGCAGTACTTC. The genes are TRBV27 and TRBJ2-7; weak D call: TRBD1 (6 bases). Germline V lookup: CDR1 MNHEY, CDR2 SMNVEV (reference sequence). The germline V and J ends were trimmed by 6 bases and 3 bases, with 18 bases remaining between them. The CDR3 has 15 residues.

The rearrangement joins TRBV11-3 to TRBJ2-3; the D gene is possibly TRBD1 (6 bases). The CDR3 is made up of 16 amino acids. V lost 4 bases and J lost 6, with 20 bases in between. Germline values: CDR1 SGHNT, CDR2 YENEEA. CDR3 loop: CASSSPSGGTGDTQYF. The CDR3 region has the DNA TGTGCCAGCAGCTCCCCGTCAGGCGGCACAGGGGATACGCAGTATTTT.

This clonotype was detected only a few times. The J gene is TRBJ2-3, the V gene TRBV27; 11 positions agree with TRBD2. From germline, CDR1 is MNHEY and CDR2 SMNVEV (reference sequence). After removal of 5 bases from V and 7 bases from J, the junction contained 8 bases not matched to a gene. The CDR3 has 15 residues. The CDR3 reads CASSPGTSGYNTQYF. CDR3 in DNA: TGTGCCAGCAGTCCCGGGACTAGCGGCTACAATACGCAGTATTTT.

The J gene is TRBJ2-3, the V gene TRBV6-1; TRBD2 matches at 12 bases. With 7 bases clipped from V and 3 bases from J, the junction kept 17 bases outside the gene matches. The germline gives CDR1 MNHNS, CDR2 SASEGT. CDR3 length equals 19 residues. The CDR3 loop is CASNEARTSGTHRTDTQYF. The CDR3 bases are TGTGCCAGCAACGAGGCGCGGACTAGCGGGACCCACAGGACAGATACGCAGTATTTT.

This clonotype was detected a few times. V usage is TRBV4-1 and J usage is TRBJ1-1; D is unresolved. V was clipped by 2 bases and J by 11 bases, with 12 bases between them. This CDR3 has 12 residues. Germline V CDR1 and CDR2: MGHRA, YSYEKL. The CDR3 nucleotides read TGCGCCAGCAGCCAAAATGGGGTCACGGCTTTCTTT. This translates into CASSQNGVTAFF.

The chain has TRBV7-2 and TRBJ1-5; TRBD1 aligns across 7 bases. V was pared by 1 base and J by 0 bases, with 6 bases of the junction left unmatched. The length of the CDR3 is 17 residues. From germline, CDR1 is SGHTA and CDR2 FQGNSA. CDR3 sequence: CASSLVGGTDSNQPQHF. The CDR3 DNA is TGTGCCAGCAGCTTAGTAGGGGGGACAGATAGCAATCAGCCCCAGCATTTT.

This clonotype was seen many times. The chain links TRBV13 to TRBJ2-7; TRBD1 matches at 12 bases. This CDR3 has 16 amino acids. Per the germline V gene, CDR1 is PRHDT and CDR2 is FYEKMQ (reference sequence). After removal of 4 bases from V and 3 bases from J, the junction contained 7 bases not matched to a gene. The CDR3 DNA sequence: TGTGCCAGCAGCTCGGGGGGACAGGGGGCCCTCTACGAGCAGTACTTC. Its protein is CASSSGGQGALYEQYF.

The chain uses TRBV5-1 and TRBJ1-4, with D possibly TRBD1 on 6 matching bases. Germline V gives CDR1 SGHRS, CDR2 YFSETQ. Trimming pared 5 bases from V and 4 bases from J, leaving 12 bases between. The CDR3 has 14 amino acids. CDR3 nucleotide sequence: TGCGCCAGCAGACCGGGACACCTTAATGAAAAACTGTTTTTT. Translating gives CASRPGHLNEKLFF.

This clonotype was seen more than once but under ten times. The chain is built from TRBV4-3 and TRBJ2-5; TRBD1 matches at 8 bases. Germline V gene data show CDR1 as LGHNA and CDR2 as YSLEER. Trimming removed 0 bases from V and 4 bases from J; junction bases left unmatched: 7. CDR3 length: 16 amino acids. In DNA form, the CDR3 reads TGCGCCAGCAGCCAAGAGTACAGGGGGAAGGGAGAGACCCAGTACTTC. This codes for CASSQEYRGKGETQYF.

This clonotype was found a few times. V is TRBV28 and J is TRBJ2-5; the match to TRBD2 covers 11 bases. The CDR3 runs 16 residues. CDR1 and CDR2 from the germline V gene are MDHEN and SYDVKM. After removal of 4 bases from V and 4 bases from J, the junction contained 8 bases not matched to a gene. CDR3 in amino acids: CASSSLAGGFGETQYF. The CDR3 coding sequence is TGTGCCAGCAGTTCGCTAGCGGGAGGATTTGGAGAGACCCAGTACTTC.

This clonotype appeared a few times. CDR3 in DNA: TGTGCCAGTAGTAAGGACAGACGGAACACTGAAGCTTTCTTT. Its protein is CASSKDRRNTEAFF. The rearrangement joins TRBV19 to TRBJ1-1, with a tentative D call TRBD1 (6 bases). V lost 4 bases, J lost 1 base, and 10 bases lay in between. Germline V gene lookup returns CDR1 LNHDA and CDR2 SQIVND (reference sequence). This CDR3 region has 14 residues. Complete variable domain (other parts from reference TRBV19 and TRBJ1-1): DGGITQSPKYLFRKEGQNVTLSCEQNLNHDAMYWYRQDPGQGLRLIYYSQIVNDFQKGDIAEGYSVSREKKESFPLTVTSAQKNPTAFYLCASSKDRRNTEAFFGQGTRLTVV.

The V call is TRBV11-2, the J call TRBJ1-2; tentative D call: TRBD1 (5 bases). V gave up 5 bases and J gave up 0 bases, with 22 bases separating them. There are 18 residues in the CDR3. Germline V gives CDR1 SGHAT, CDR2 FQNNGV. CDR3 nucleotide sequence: TGTGCCAGCAGCCCCCCCGGTGTGCGGCAGGGAACTAACTATGGCTACACCTTC. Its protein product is CASSPPGVRQGTNYGYTF.